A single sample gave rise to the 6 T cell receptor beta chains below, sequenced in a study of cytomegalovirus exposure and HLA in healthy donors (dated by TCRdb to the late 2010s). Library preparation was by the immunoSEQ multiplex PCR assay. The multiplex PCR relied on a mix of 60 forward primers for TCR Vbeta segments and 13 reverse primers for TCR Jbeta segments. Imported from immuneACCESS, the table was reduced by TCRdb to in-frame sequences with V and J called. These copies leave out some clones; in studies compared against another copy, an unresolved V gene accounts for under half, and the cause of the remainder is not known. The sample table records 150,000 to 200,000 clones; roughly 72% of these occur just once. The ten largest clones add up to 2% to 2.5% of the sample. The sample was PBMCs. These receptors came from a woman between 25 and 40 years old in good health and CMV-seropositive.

This CDR3 is CASSQGFAVSSYNEQFF. CDR3 DNA sequence: TGTGCCAGCAGCCAGGGGTTTGCGGTAAGCTCCTACAATGAGCAGTTCTTC. The J gene is TRBJ2-1, the V gene TRBV13, with D maybe TRBD1 (6 bases). The CDR3 consists of 17 residues. The V gene lost 5 bases and the J gene lost 0 bases, with 17 bases spanning the gap. Germline CDR1 PRHDT, CDR2 FYEKMQ (reference sequence).

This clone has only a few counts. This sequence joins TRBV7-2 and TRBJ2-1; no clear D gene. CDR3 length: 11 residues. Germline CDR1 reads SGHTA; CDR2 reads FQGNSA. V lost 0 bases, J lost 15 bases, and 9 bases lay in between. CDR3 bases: TGTGCCAGCAGCTTAGCGGAGCGTTTGTTCTTC. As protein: CASSLAERLFF.

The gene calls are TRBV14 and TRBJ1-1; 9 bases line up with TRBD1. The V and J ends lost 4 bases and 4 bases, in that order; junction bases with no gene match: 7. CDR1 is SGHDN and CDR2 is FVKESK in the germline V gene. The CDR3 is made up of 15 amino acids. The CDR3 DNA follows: TGTGCCAGCAGCCGCCGGACAGGGGTGGGCACTGAAGCTTTCTTT. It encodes CASSRRTGVGTEAFF.

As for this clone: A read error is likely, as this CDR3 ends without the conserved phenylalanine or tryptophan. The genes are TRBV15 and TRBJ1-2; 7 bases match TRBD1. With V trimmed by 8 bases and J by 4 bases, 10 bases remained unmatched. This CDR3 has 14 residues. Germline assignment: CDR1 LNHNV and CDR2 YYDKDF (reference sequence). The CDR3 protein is CATHAPGQTYGYTL. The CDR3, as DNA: TGTGCCACCCACGCTCCGGGACAGACCTATGGCTACACCCTC.

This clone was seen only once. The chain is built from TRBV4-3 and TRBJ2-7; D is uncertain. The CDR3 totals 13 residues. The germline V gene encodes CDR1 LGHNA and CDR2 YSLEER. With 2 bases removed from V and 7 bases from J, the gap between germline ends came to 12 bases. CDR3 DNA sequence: TGCGCCAGCAGCCAACACATGAAGTGGGAGCAGTACTTC. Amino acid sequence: CASSQHMKWEQYF.

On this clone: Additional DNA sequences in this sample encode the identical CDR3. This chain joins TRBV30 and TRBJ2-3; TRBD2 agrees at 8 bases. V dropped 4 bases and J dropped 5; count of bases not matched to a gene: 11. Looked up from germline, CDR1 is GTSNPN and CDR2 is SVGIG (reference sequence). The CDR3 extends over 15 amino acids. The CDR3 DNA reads TGTGCCTGGACACCAATAGCGGGAACTGGAGATACGCAGTATTTT. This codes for CAWTPIAGTGDTQYF.